The 10 T cell receptor beta chains below all came from one sample that was sequenced in a study of control samples from healthy donors and cancer patients. Repertoires were generated with immunoSEQ multiplex PCR, while TCRdb's copy carries only in-frame clones and drops some. This table has some 120,000 clones, 90% appearing once. The sequenced sample consisted of blood. The receptors stem from a man between 18 and 35 years old in good health.

The chain is built from TRBV28 and TRBJ2-1; weak D call: TRBD1 (5 bases). CDR1 is MDHEN and CDR2 is SYDVKM in the germline V gene. The V gene lost 6 bases and the J gene lost 3 bases, with 12 bases spanning the gap. The CDR3 covers 14 residues. The CDR3 nucleotides are TGTGCCAGCAGCCTGACAGCCCACTACAATGAGCAGTTCTTC. It encodes CASSLTAHYNEQFF.

This clone is a singleton in its sample. The chain uses TRBV5-1 and TRBJ2-1, with D perhaps given as TRBD1 or TRBD2 (6 bases each). CDR3 length equals 17 residues. From germline, CDR1 is SGHRS and CDR2 YFSETQ. V shed 4 bases and J shed 0 bases, with 17 bases lying between them. The CDR3 sequence: CASSGGTNSRSYNEQFF. The CDR3 bases are TGCGCCAGCAGCGGCGGGACAAACTCTCGCTCCTACAATGAGCAGTTCTTC.

This chain connects TRBV2 to TRBJ1-5, with 7 bases aligning to TRBD1. Trimming removed 6 bases from V and 5 bases from J; junction bases left unmatched: 4. The CDR3 sequence is 13 residues long. CDR1 is SNHLY, CDR2 FYNNEI, per germline. In DNA form, the CDR3 reads TGTGCCAGCAGGGGACAGACAGATCAGCCCCAGCATTTT. Its translation is CASRGQTDQPQHF. The whole variable domain, filled in from reference TRBV2 and TRBJ1-5, reads EPEVTQTPSHQVTQMGQEVILRCVPISNHLYFYWYRQILGQKVEFLVSFYNNEISEKSEIFDDQFSVERPDGSNFTLKIRSTKLEDSAMYFCASRGQTDQPQHFGDGTRLSIL.

This clone has just one count. The chain joins TRBV3-1 (or the pseudogene TRBV3-2) to TRBJ2-7; tentatively, D is TRBD1 (6 bases). This CDR3 region has 15 residues. V lost 0 bases to trimming and J lost 4 bases, with 13 bases between them. CDR1 LGHDT and CDR2 YNNKEL come from the germline V gene (reference sequence). The CDR3 loop reads CASSQERTGMYEQYF. CDR3 coding DNA: TGTGCCAGCAGCCAAGAGCGAACAGGGATGTACGAGCAGTACTTC.

This clone was picked up one time. This chain links TRBV29-1 with TRBJ2-3; 9 bases fit TRBD2. Trimming cost V 2 bases and J 6 bases; bases outside gene matches: 6. Germline V CDR1 and CDR2: SQVTM, ANQGSEA. The CDR3 extends over 14 amino acids. Here the CDR3 reads CSVEWRGGGDTQYF. CDR3 sequence (DNA): TGCAGCGTTGAATGGCGGGGGGGCGGGGATACGCAGTATTTT.

The rearrangement uses TRBV7-2 and TRBJ2-7, with 7 bases matching TRBD2. CDR1 is SGHTA, CDR2 FQGNSA, per germline. This CDR3 has 14 residues. After removal of 4 bases from V and 0 bases from J, the junction contained 3 bases not matched to a gene. CDR3 in DNA: TGTGCCAGCAGCTCCAGGACTAGCTCCTACGAGCAGTACTTC. It codes for CASSSRTSSYEQYF.

In its sample, this clone was seen once. The chain links TRBV27 to TRBJ2-7, with 7 bases identical to TRBD1. The CDR3 runs 19 residues. CDR1 and CDR2 from the germline V gene are MNHEY and SMNVEV (reference sequence). V lost 2 bases to trimming and J lost 6 bases; unmatched junction nucleotides: 22. The DNA of the CDR3 is TGTGCCAGCAGTTTACAATATCCCTCCCACAGGGGCGGTATGGTCGAGCAGTACTTC. Protein sequence: CASSLQYPSHRGGMVEQYF.

This rearrangement joins TRBV7-9 to TRBJ2-7; D gene uncertain. The germline CDR1 and CDR2 sequences are SEHNR and FQNEAQ (reference sequence). The V end lost 5 bases, the J end lost 0 bases, and 17 bases lay between the germline ends. The CDR3 has 16 amino acids. CDR3 DNA sequence: TGTGCCAGCAGCCCACCGGACGGATCCCACTCCTACGAGCAGTACTTC. Protein product: CASSPPDGSHSYEQYF.

This sequence joins TRBV5-5 and TRBJ2-1, with 7 bases that match TRBD2. This CDR3 region has 15 residues. Germline V gene lookup returns CDR1 SGHKS and CDR2 YYEKEE (reference sequence). Unmatched junction bases numbered 3, after V lost 1 base and J lost 2 bases. CDR3 sequence (DNA): TGTGCCAGCAGCTTGAGTACTAGCGCCTACAATGAGCAGTTCTTC. Amino acids: CASSLSTSAYNEQFF.

This chain uses TRBV28 with TRBJ2-7; possibly TRBD2 for D (6 bases). The V gene lost 4 bases and the J gene lost 2 bases, with 18 bases spanning the gap. The CDR3 is 16 amino acids. Looked up from germline, CDR1 is MDHEN and CDR2 is SYDVKM. For the CDR3, the DNA is TGTGCCAGCAGTTCGGGGAGTTCCGCGGGACCCTACGAGCAGTACGTC. This sequence encodes CASSSGSSAGPYEQYV.